This TCR beta chain emerged from a study of T cell repertoires in cytomegalovirus infection (dated by TCRdb to between 2017 and 2020). General notes on the study: The HLA type of each donor mattered for the analysis, because public TCR beta signatures pointed to carriage of CMV infection along with the matching HLA type. Study-level results and caveats: The ex vivo response was dominated by HLA-C-restricted CMV-specific TCR beta clonotypes, and the single most frequent clonotype in two of eight donors was supplied by these HLA-C-restricted clonotypes. In both this cohort and an independent cohort of a few hundred donors, the cumulative frequency of public TCR beta family members distinguished carriers of CMV infection plus the relevant HLA type.

The CDR3 starts with the cysteine, ends with the phenylalanine, and has 12 residues. Here the CDR3 DNA is all that survives: 36 bases in frame from base 1. Per the germline V gene, SQVTM is the CDR1 and ANQGSEA is the CDR2. From V the trimming removes 1 base and from J it removes 8 bases, while the gene matches leave 4 bases of the junction unaccounted for. This clonotype was seen only a few times. This receptor's antigen is unknown. Base qualities were left out, and no much larger clone turns up one base away. TCRdb records Illumina HiSeq 1500 as the sequencer. In-frame beta chains were kept once TCRdb had trimmed the public reads at Q25 with fastp and called clones with MiXCR. For every CDR3 protein sequence, its rows merge into one entry that carries the most common genes and DNA. For this sample the table gives fewer than 250,000 distinct CDR3 sequences, of which 22% were detected only once. Over 15% of the sample is taken by the ten largest.

The material sequenced was CD8+ T cells from PBMCs. This chain is built from TRBV29-1 and TRBJ1-1, with TRBD1 matching 7 junction bases. The origin of this receptor is a human donor in good health (CMV status not recorded). Some clones in this sample may be carry-over from other donors' samples. The CDR3 has the sequence CSVEAQTGEAFF. The bases read TGCAGCGTTGAAGCCCAGACAGGGGAAGCTTTCTTT. The CDR3 plus the reference TRBV29-1 and TRBJ1-1 genes for the other parts give the full variable domain: SAVISQKPSRDICQRGTSLTIQCQVDSQVTMMFWYRQQPGQSLTLIATANQGSEATYESGFVIDKFPISRPNLTFSTLTVSNMSPEDSSIYLCSVEAQTGEAFFGQGTRLTVV.